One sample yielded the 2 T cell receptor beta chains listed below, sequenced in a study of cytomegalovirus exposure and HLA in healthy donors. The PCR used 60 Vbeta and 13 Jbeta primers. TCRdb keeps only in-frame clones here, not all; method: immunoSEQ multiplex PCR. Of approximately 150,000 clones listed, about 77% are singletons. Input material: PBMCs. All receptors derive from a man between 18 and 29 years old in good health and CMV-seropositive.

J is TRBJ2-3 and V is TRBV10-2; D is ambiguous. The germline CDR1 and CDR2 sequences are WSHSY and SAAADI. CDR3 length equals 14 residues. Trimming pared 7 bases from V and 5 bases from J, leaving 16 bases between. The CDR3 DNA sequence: TGCGCCAGCACCTCTCTTATCTATTTAGATACGCAGTATTTT. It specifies CASTSLIYLDTQYF.

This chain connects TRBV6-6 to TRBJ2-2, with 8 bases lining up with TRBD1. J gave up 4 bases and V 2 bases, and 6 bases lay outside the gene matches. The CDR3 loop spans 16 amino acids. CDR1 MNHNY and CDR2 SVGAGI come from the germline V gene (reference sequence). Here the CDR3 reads CASSYQAGGGTGELFF. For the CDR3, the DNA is TGTGCCAGCAGTTACCAAGCAGGGGGCGGCACCGGGGAGCTGTTTTTT.